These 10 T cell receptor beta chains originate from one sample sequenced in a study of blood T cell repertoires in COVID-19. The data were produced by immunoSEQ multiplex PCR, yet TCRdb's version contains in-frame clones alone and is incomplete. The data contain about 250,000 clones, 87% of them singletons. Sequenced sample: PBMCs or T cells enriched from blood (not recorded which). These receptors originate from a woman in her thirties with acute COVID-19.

CDR3 loop: CASSVGTIYYEQYF. In nucleotides, the CDR3 is TGTGCCAGCAGTGTAGGGACTATCTACTACGAGCAGTACTTC. The chain recombines TRBV2 with TRBJ2-7, with TRBD2 matching 7 bases. The V segment lost 4 bases and the J segment 3 bases; nucleotides outside the gene matches: 6. Germline assignment: CDR1 SNHLY and CDR2 FYNNEI. The CDR3 sequence is 14 residues long.

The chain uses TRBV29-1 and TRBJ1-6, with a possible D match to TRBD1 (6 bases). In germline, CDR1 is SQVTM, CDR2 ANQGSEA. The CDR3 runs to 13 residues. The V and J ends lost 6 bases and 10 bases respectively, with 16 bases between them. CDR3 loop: CSVGGGQGSPLHF. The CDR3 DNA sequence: TGCAGCGTGGGGGGGGGACAAGGGTCACCCCTCCACTTT.

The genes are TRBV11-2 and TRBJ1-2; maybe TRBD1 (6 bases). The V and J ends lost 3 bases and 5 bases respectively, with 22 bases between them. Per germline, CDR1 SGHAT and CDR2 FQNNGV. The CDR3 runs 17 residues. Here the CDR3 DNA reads TGTGCCAGCAGCTTCGCCCTCTCCAGGGGTGGAGTTTATGGCTACACCTTC. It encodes CASSFALSRGGVYGYTF.

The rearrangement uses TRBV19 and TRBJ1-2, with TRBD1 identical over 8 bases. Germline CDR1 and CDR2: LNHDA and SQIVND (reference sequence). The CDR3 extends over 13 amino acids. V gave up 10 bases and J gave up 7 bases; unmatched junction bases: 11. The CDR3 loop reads CATHSQGEGGYTF. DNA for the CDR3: TGTGCCACCCACTCACAGGGGGAGGGTGGCTACACCTTC.

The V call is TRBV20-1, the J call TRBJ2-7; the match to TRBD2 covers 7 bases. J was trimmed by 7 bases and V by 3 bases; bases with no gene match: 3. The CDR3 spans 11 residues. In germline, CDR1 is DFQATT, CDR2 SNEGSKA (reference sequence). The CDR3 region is CSASGGGEQYF. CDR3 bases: TGCAGTGCTAGCGGCGGGGGTGAGCAGTACTTC.

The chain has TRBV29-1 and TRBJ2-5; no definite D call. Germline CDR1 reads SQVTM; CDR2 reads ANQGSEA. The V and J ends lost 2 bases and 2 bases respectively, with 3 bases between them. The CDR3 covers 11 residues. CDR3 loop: CSVEQQETQYF. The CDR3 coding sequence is TGCAGCGTTGAACAGCAAGAGACCCAGTACTTC.

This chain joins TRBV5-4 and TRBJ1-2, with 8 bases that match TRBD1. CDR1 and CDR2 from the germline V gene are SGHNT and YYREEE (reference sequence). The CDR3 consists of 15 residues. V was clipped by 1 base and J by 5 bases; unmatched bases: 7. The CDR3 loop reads CASSLISGGGYGYTF. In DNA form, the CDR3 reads TGTGCCAGCAGCTTGATTTCAGGGGGCGGTTATGGCTACACCTTC.

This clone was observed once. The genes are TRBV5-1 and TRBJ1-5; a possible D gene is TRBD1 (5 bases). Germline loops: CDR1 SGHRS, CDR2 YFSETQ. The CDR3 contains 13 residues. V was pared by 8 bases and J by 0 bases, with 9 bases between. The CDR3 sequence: CASAQGSNQPQHF. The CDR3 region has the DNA TGCGCCAGTGCTCAGGGTAGCAATCAGCCCCAGCATTTT. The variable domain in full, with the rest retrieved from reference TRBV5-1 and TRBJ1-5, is KAGVTQTPRYLIKTRGQQVTLSCSPISGHRSVSWYQQTPGQGLQFLFEYFSETQRNKGNFPGRFSGRQFSNSRSEMNVSTLELGDSALYLCASAQGSNQPQHFGDGTRLSIL.

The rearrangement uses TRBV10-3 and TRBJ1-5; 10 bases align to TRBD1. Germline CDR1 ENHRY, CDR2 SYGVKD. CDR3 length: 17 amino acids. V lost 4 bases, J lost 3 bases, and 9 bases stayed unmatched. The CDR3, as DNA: TGTGCCATCAGTGGCGACGGACAGGGGGTTAACAATCAGCCCCAGCATTTT. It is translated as CAISGDGQGVNNQPQHF.

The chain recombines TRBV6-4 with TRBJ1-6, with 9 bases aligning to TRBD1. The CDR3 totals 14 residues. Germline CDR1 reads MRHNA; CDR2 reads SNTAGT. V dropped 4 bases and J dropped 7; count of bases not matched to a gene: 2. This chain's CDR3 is CASSVGTGNSPLHF. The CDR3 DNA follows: TGTGCCAGCAGTGTTGGGACAGGGAATTCACCCCTCCACTTT.